The next 16 T cell receptor beta chains were all read from a single sample in a study of blood T cell repertoires in COVID-19. Profiling relied on immunoSEQ multiplex PCR, and the TCRdb table lists in-frame clones only, not all of them. The sample gives under 200,000 clones, approximately 87% of which show up once; about 10% is in the top ten. The sample consisted of peripheral blood. These receptor sequences come from a woman aged 55-69 years with COVID-19, enrolled during active disease.

This chain joins TRBV7-9 and TRBJ1-5, with D unresolved. The CDR3 has 13 amino acids. V lost 5 bases and J lost 5, with 10 bases in between. The germline V gene has CDR1 SEHNR and CDR2 FQNEAQ (reference sequence). CDR3 DNA sequence: TGTGCCAGCAGCCCGCCCGGGGATCAGCCCCAGCATTTT. Encoded protein: CASSPPGDQPQHF.

This clone was recorded only once. The chain joins TRBV19 to TRBJ1-5; 9 nucleotides align to TRBD1. Losses at the gene ends were 5 bases for V and 4 bases for J; bases not matched to a gene: 3. This CDR3 spans 14 amino acids. Per germline, CDR1 LNHDA and CDR2 SQIVND (reference sequence). DNA of the CDR3: TGTGCCAGTAGTCTAGGGACAGGGAATCAGCCCCAGCATTTT. Protein product: CASSLGTGNQPQHF.

J is TRBJ1-6 and V is TRBV6-2 or TRBV6-3, with TRBD1 matching over 12 bases. There are 14 residues in the CDR3. CDR1 is MNHEY and CDR2 is SVGEGT in the germline V gene. Trimming at V came to 5 bases and at J to 9 bases, leaving 2 bases not matched to a gene. In DNA, the CDR3 is TGTGCCAGCAGTGGGACAGGGGGCGTTTCACCCCTCCACTTT. Translated: CASSGTGGVSPLHF.

The chain carries TRBV29-1 and TRBJ2-1, with 7 bases that match TRBD2. Looked up from germline, CDR1 is SQVTM and CDR2 is ANQGSEA. The CDR3 totals 14 residues. After removal of 6 bases from V and 1 base from J, the junction contained 6 bases not matched to a gene. The chain's CDR3 is CSVPRGISYNEQFF. The CDR3 DNA follows: TGCAGCGTCCCGCGGGGGATTTCCTACAATGAGCAGTTCTTC.

This rearrangement joins TRBV6-2 or TRBV6-3 to TRBJ1-2, with D unclear. Trimming pared 7 bases from V and 3 bases from J, leaving 15 bases between. CDR3 length: 14 residues. Germline assignment: CDR1 MNHEY and CDR2 SVGEGT. The CDR3 loop reads CASTPGPVHYGYTF. Here the CDR3 DNA reads TGTGCCAGCACCCCGGGCCCCGTACACTATGGCTACACCTTC.

In this sample, this clone turned up once. The gene calls are TRBV28 and TRBJ1-4, with 9 bases aligning to TRBD1. The CDR3 contains 17 residues. The V segment lost 3 bases and the J segment 8 bases; nucleotides outside the gene matches: 13. Germline V lookup: CDR1 MDHEN, CDR2 SYDVKM. The CDR3 DNA follows: TGTGCCAGCAGTTTGTTGGACAGGGGTGAGGGTAGGGAAAAACTGTTTTTT. Its protein is CASSLLDRGEGREKLFF.

This rearrangement joins TRBV20-1 to TRBJ2-7, with 7 positions matching TRBD2. V trimming: 3 bases; J trimming: 6 bases; junction bases outside the gene matches: 14. This CDR3 has 15 residues. CDR1 DFQATT and CDR2 SNEGSKA come from the germline V gene (reference sequence). This CDR3 is CSASDPGGGSGEQYF. The CDR3 DNA reads TGCAGTGCTAGTGATCCTGGAGGCGGGAGTGGCGAGCAGTACTTC.

The chain is built from TRBV6-5 and TRBJ2-7; maybe TRBD2 (5 bases). The V gene lost 8 bases and the J gene lost 5 bases, with 10 bases spanning the gap. The CDR3 length is 11 residues. The germline CDR1 and CDR2 sequences are MNHEY and SVGAGI. The CDR3 bases are TGTGCCAGCGGGAGAGGACACGAGCAGTACTTC. The encoded protein is CASGRGHEQYF.

This rearrangement joins TRBV29-1 to TRBJ1-2; TRBD1 is a possible D gene (6 bases). Germline CDR1 and CDR2: SQVTM and ANQGSEA. CDR3 size: 12 residues. Trimming took 5 bases from V and 5 from J, leaving 12 bases between them. The CDR3 region has the DNA TGCAGCGTTCTAACAGGGTCTTATGGCTACACCTTC. This translates into CSVLTGSYGYTF.

The V gene is TRBV7-9, the J gene TRBJ1-5; 7 nucleotides match TRBD1. The junction had 13 bases not matched to a gene; V was cut back by 5 bases and J by 15 bases. There are 13 residues in the CDR3. Germline CDR1 is SEHNR and CDR2 is FQNEAQ (reference sequence). The CDR3 DNA is TGTGCCAGCAGCGCCACAGACAGGGACACCCGGCATTTT. As protein: CASSATDRDTRHF.

The chain links TRBV18 to TRBJ1-6; tentative D call: TRBD1 (5 bases). The CDR3 totals 19 residues. Trimming cost V 3 bases and J 5 bases, with 23 bases left between them. The germline gives CDR1 KGHSH, CDR2 LQKENI. This CDR3 is CASSPLPGLKVGDNSPLHF. The CDR3 DNA follows: TGTGCCAGCTCACCCCTCCCGGGACTCAAGGTTGGAGATAATTCACCCCTCCACTTT.

The chain employs TRBV7-2 and TRBJ2-7, with 14 positions matching TRBD2. Germline V gives CDR1 SGHTA, CDR2 FQGNSA. The CDR3 is made up of 22 amino acids. The V and J ends lost 0 bases and 6 bases, in that order; junction bases with no gene match: 22. The CDR3 is CASSLAPFSGPGLAGVFLEQYF. In nucleotides, the CDR3 is TGTGCCAGCAGCTTAGCTCCCTTCTCGGGACCGGGACTAGCGGGAGTCTTTCTCGAGCAGTACTTC.

The rearrangement uses TRBV6-5 and TRBJ2-7; D is uncertain. Germline CDR1 and CDR2: MNHEY and SVGAGI. CDR3 length: 15 residues. Trimming removed 2 bases at V and 2 bases at J, with 13 bases between. CDR3 in amino acids: CASSYRGYTTYEQYF. The CDR3 DNA sequence: TGTGCCAGCAGTTACCGCGGATACACAACCTACGAGCAGTACTTC.

V and J are TRBV19 and TRBJ1-2; D ambiguous. The CDR3 consists of 17 residues. Trimming pared 4 bases from V and 4 bases from J, leaving 22 bases between. Germline lookup yields CDR1 LNHDA and CDR2 SQIVND (reference sequence). CDR3 protein: CASSTRPPLNTIYGYTF. The CDR3 DNA reads as TGTGCCAGTAGTACCCGTCCCCCCCTGAACACGATCTATGGCTACACCTTC.

This rearrangement joins TRBV4-3 to TRBJ2-4, with 11 bases aligning to TRBD2. The junction had 0 bases not matched to a gene; V was cut back by 1 base and J by 7 bases. The length of the CDR3 is 14 residues. Germline values: CDR1 LGHNA, CDR2 YSLEER. The CDR3 spells CASSQVAGGNIQYF. CDR3 nucleotides: TGCGCCAGCAGCCAAGTAGCGGGGGGGAACATTCAGTACTTC.

The rearrangement uses TRBV3-1 (or the pseudogene TRBV3-2) and TRBJ2-4, with 7 bases lining up with TRBD2. CDR3 length: 15 amino acids. V gave up 1 base and J gave up 5 bases; unmatched junction bases: 5. Germline V lookup: CDR1 LGHDT, CDR2 YNNKEL (reference sequence). The CDR3 DNA sequence: TGTGCCAGCAGCCAAGGATGGGGAGGGCAAAACATTCAGTACTTC. This gives the protein CASSQGWGGQNIQYF.